These 27 T cell receptor beta chains originate from one sample sequenced in a study of blood T cell repertoires in COVID-19. Profiled with immunoSEQ multiplex PCR; TCRdb holds only in-frame clones, not every one. The sample has about 250,000 clones, 87% seen once. The sequencing sample was made of PBMCs or T cells enriched from blood (not recorded which). These receptors were obtained from a woman aged 30 to 39 with acute COVID-19.

The gene calls are TRBV9 and TRBJ2-7; 7 bases are shared with TRBD1. With 6 bases clipped from V and 0 bases from J, the junction kept 6 bases outside the gene matches. Germline CDR1 SGDLS, CDR2 YYNGEE. The CDR3 is made up of 14 amino acids. The CDR3 sequence: CASTDREPSYEQYF. The CDR3, as DNA: TGTGCCAGCACCGACAGGGAACCCTCCTACGAGCAGTACTTC.

The V gene is TRBV7-8, the J gene TRBJ1-4; no definite D call. The CDR3 has 12 residues. V was trimmed by 3 bases and J by 6 bases, leaving 5 bases between them. Germline CDR1 SGHVS, CDR2 FQNEAQ. Here the CDR3 DNA reads TGTGCCAGCAGCTTTGTAGATGAAAAACTGTTTTTT. Encoded protein: CASSFVDEKLFF. Supplemented by reference TRBV7-8 and TRBJ1-4, the full variable domain reads GAGVSQSPRYKVAKRGQDVALRCDPISGHVSLFWYQQALGQGPEFLTYFQNEAQLDKSGLPSDRFFAERPEGSVSTLKIQRTQQEDSAVYLCASSFVDEKLFFGSGTQLSVL.

This chain joins TRBV3-1 (or the pseudogene TRBV3-2) and TRBJ2-5; 12 bases agree with TRBD2. CDR1 is LGHDT, CDR2 YNNKEL, per germline (reference sequence). The CDR3 length is 14 residues. Germline trimming cut 9 bases from V and 5 bases from J; bases unmatched to any gene: 7. CDR3 loop: CASTLAGGLETQYF. In DNA, the CDR3 is TGTGCCAGTACCCTAGCGGGGGGGCTGGAGACCCAGTACTTC.

The chain combines TRBV6-5 with TRBJ1-1; 7 positions agree with TRBD1. With 7 bases clipped from V and 1 base from J, the junction kept 3 bases outside the gene matches. CDR1 is MNHEY, CDR2 SVGAGI, per germline. CDR3 length: 13 residues. CDR3 loop: CASKRTGNTEAFF. The CDR3, as DNA: TGTGCCAGCAAAAGGACAGGGAACACTGAAGCTTTCTTT.

In this sample, this clone turned up once. The chain employs TRBV6-5 and TRBJ1-5, with 7 nucleotides matching TRBD1. Germline V gives CDR1 MNHEY, CDR2 SVGAGI. The V and J ends lost 7 bases and 4 bases, in that order; junction bases with no gene match: 7. The CDR3 contains 14 residues. DNA of the CDR3: TGTGCCAGCACTCCCCAGGGGGGAAATCAGCCCCAGCATTTT. Protein sequence: CASTPQGGNQPQHF.

This chain joins TRBV5-1 and TRBJ2-1; possible D gene TRBD1, 6 bases. The CDR3 covers 13 residues. V dropped 4 bases and J dropped 4 bases, with 9 bases sitting between them. Germline V gives CDR1 SGHRS, CDR2 YFSETQ. DNA for the CDR3: TGCGCCAGCAGCATAACAGGGTACAATGAGCAGTTCTTC. Translating gives CASSITGYNEQFF. The full variable domain, its missing parts supplied by reference TRBV5-1 and TRBJ2-1, is KAGVTQTPRYLIKTRGQQVTLSCSPISGHRSVSWYQQTPGQGLQFLFEYFSETQRNKGNFPGRFSGRQFSNSRSEMNVSTLELGDSALYLCASSITGYNEQFFGPGTRLTVL.

This chain joins TRBV7-8 and TRBJ2-6; D remains ambiguous. Germline assignment: CDR1 SGHVS and CDR2 FQNEAQ. Trimming removed 7 bases from V and 1 base from J, with 14 bases in between. The CDR3 length is 16 residues. The CDR3 region is CASTARVLSGANVLTF. The DNA for the CDR3 is TGTGCCAGCACCGCGAGAGTGTTGTCTGGGGCCAACGTCCTGACTTTC.

The chain couples TRBV5-1 to TRBJ2-1, with 7 bases aligning to TRBD1. Unmatched junction bases numbered 4, after V lost 0 bases and J lost 4 bases. This CDR3 spans 15 amino acids. Germline V CDR1 and CDR2: SGHRS, YFSETQ. CDR3 residues: CASSLDTGAYNEQFF. As DNA, the CDR3 is TGCGCCAGCAGCTTGGATACAGGGGCTTACAATGAGCAGTTCTTC.

The J gene is TRBJ2-7, the V gene TRBV5-1; D remains unclear. Germline V gives CDR1 SGHRS, CDR2 YFSETQ. Deletions cut 2 bases from V and 0 bases from J, with 12 bases between. This CDR3 comprises 15 residues. The DNA for the CDR3 is TGCGCCAGCAGCTTTCAGGCCGAAACCTCCTACGAGCAGTACTTC. Translating gives CASSFQAETSYEQYF.

This sequence joins TRBV12-3 or TRBV12-4 and TRBJ2-5; D is unresolved. V dropped 2 bases and J dropped 5 bases, with 6 bases sitting between them. The CDR3 runs to 12 residues. The CDR3 bases are TGTGCCAGCAGTTTATTTCAGGAGACCCAGTACTTC. Its protein product is CASSLFQETQYF.

The V call is TRBV18, the J call TRBJ1-5, with a possible D match to TRBD1 (6 bases). Per germline, CDR1 KGHSH and CDR2 LQKENI. V lost 0 bases to trimming and J lost 7 bases, with 13 bases between them. The CDR3 sequence is 15 residues long. The CDR3 reads CASSPPGHLGQPQHF. In nucleotides, the CDR3 is TGTGCCAGCTCACCACCGGGACACCTCGGGCAGCCCCAGCATTTT. The whole variable domain, remainder taken from reference TRBV18 and TRBJ1-5, is NAGVMQNPRHLVRRRGQEARLRCSPMKGHSHVYWYRQLPEEGLKFMVYLQKENIIDESGMPKERFSAEFPKEGPSILRIQQVVRGDSAAYFCASSPPGHLGQPQHFGDGTRLSIL.

For the CDR3, the DNA is TGTGCCAGCAGCTTCCTATCGACAGGGTCGATGGATTCACCCCTCCACTTT. This gives the protein CASSFLSTGSMDSPLHF. The chain couples TRBV5-6 to TRBJ1-6; the match to TRBD1 covers 7 bases. The ends lost 2 bases at V and 8 bases at J; junction bases unmatched: 13. CDR1 and CDR2 (germline): SGHDT, YYEEEE. The CDR3 covers 17 residues.

This clone was counted a few times. CDR3 amino acids: CASGQGLTNEKLFF. The CDR3, as DNA: TGTGCCAGCGGACAGGGGTTGACTAATGAAAAACTGTTTTTT. The rearrangement joins TRBV19 to TRBJ1-4; 9 positions agree with TRBD1. This CDR3 region has 14 residues. Germline trimming cut 9 bases from V and 2 bases from J; bases unmatched to any gene: 4. The germline CDR1 and CDR2 sequences are LNHDA and SQIVND (reference sequence).

The gene calls are TRBV7-2 and TRBJ1-1; a weak D match, TRBD1 (6 bases). The CDR3 contains 17 residues. Per germline, CDR1 SGHTA and CDR2 FQGNSA. With 7 bases removed from V and 6 bases from J, the gap between germline ends came to 27 bases. For the CDR3, the DNA is TGTGCCAGCAACGTTAAAGGGACGTGGGGGCGCAGCGCTGAAGCTTTCTTT. Amino acids: CASNVKGTWGRSAEAFF.

The CDR3: CASSKGYDRPNYGYTF. The CDR3 DNA reads TGTGCCAGCAGTAAGGGATACGACAGACCTAACTATGGCTACACCTTC. The chain recombines TRBV27 with TRBJ1-2; possible D gene TRBD1, 5 bases. The CDR3 has 16 amino acids. Per germline, CDR1 MNHEY and CDR2 SMNVEV (reference sequence). V was pared by 5 bases and J by 0 bases, with 16 bases between.

This clone came up once. The chain joins TRBV12-3 or TRBV12-4 to TRBJ1-1; no clear D gene. Trimming took 6 bases from V and 5 from J, leaving 10 bases between them. This CDR3 has 12 amino acids. The CDR3 DNA reads TGTGCCAGCAGGTTTGAACGGACTGAAGCTTTCTTT. Amino acid sequence: CASRFERTEAFF.

This clone was observed a single time. The chain carries TRBV4-2 and TRBJ2-7; TRBD1 agrees at 10 bases. Per germline, CDR1 LGHNA and CDR2 YNFKEQ. Trimming removed 2 bases from V and 6 bases from J; junction bases left unmatched: 10. This CDR3 comprises 16 residues. The CDR3, as DNA: TGTGCCAGCAGCCAATCCCGGGACAGGGGCTTTGTCGAGCAGTACTTC. It yields the protein CASSQSRDRGFVEQYF.

The V and J genes are TRBV27 and TRBJ1-1, with 9 bases that match TRBD1. CDR3 size: 16 residues. Germline V CDR1 and CDR2: MNHEY, SMNVEV (reference sequence). The trim removed 4 bases at V and 7 bases at J, leaving 13 bases unmatched. The CDR3 region has the DNA TGTGCCAGCAGTTCCGGACAGGGGACATTGGGCGGTGAAGCTTTCTTT. This codes for CASSSGQGTLGGEAFF.

The gene calls are TRBV19 and TRBJ1-1; 9 bases are shared with TRBD1. CDR3 length equals 15 residues. The trim removed 9 bases at V and 7 bases at J, leaving 15 bases unmatched. CDR1 and CDR2 from the germline V gene are LNHDA and SQIVND (reference sequence). The CDR3 sequence: CASRIPGQGIIEAFF. The CDR3 DNA sequence: TGTGCCAGCAGGATTCCGGGACAGGGAATTATTGAAGCTTTCTTT.

This clone was seen a single time. J is TRBJ1-6 and V is TRBV21-1. TRBV21-1 is assigned pseudogene status. The CDR3 covers 15 residues. The CDR3 coding sequence is TGTGCCAGGATCCCCGGGGGGGGCTTTAATTCACCCCTCCACTTT. Its translation is CARIPGGGFNSPLHF.

V and J are TRBV9 and TRBJ2-5; a possible D gene is TRBD1 (6 bases). CDR3 length: 15 amino acids. Germline V lookup: CDR1 SGDLS, CDR2 YYNGEE. Trimming removed 4 bases from V and 2 bases from J, with 15 bases in between. The CDR3 sequence: CASSPGTRGQETQYF. The CDR3 region has the DNA TGTGCCAGCAGCCCCGGGACACGGGGACAAGAGACCCAGTACTTC.

V usage is TRBV5-3 and J usage is TRBJ2-5; D is possibly TRBD2 (5 bases). TRBV5-3 is placed among ORFs of uncertain function. This CDR3 is 14 amino acids long. V lost 4 bases and J 5 bases, leaving 15 bases between the germline ends. The chain's CDR3 is CARSPPAPGETQYF. The CDR3 nucleotides are TGTGCCAGAAGCCCACCGGCCCCGGGGGAGACCCAGTACTTC.

The rearrangement joins TRBV29-1 to TRBJ1-2; TRBD1 matches 7 bases. CDR3 length: 14 residues. Germline V CDR1 and CDR2: SQVTM, ANQGSEA. J gave up 4 bases and V 2 bases, and 7 bases lay outside the gene matches. This chain's CDR3 is CSVERGQSVYGYTF. Written as DNA, the CDR3 is TGCAGCGTTGAAAGGGGACAGAGTGTCTATGGCTACACCTTC.

Only a few counts were recorded for this clone. The rearrangement joins TRBV19 to TRBJ1-5, with a tentative D call TRBD1 (5 bases). The V gene's germline CDR1 is LNHDA and CDR2 SQIVND (reference sequence). CDR3 length: 15 residues. V shed 5 bases and J shed 2 bases, with 13 bases lying between them. The CDR3 here is CASSLREGGNQPQHF. The CDR3 bases are TGTGCCAGTAGTCTCAGGGAAGGGGGCAATCAGCCCCAGCATTTT. Full variable domain (remainder filled in from reference TRBV19 and TRBJ1-5): DGGITQSPKYLFRKEGQNVTLSCEQNLNHDAMYWYRQDPGQGLRLIYYSQIVNDFQKGDIAEGYSVSREKKESFPLTVTSAQKNPTAFYLCASSLREGGNQPQHFGDGTRLSIL.

As regards this clone: Within the sample, other DNA sequences also encode this same CDR3. The V and J genes are TRBV2 and TRBJ1-2; D perhaps matches TRBD1 (6 bases). CDR1 is SNHLY and CDR2 is FYNNEI in the germline V gene. The CDR3 loop spans 12 amino acids. Trimming left V 6 bases short and J 2 bases short, with 7 bases between. CDR3 bases: TGTGCCAGCAGGACAGGAAACTATGGCTACACCTTC. Protein sequence: CASRTGNYGYTF.

The chain combines TRBV4-1 with TRBJ2-1; 10 positions match TRBD2. Germline assignment: CDR1 MGHRA and CDR2 YSYEKL. The CDR3 has 15 amino acids. V shed 4 bases, J shed 3 bases, and the junction held 3 bases outside the gene matches. CDR3 DNA: TGCGCCAGCAGCCGTAGCGGGGGGATCTACAATGAGCAGTTCTTC. Amino acids: CASSRSGGIYNEQFF.

The chain combines TRBV27 with TRBJ1-1; D is undetermined. Trimming took off 4 bases at V and 4 bases at J, with 7 bases between the two ends. Germline CDR1 is MNHEY and CDR2 is SMNVEV (reference sequence). This CDR3 spans 12 amino acids. The chain's CDR3 is CASSSPGTEAFF. CDR3 bases: TGTGCCAGCAGTTCTCCCGGCACTGAAGCTTTCTTT.